What follows are 16 T cell receptor beta chains derived from one specimen sequenced in a study of T cells in localized non-small cell lung cancer. Method: immunoSEQ multiplex PCR; TCRdb's copy keeps in-frame clones and lacks some. The table records about 46,000 clones, 65% to 90% of them present only once. Source: peripheral blood mononuclear cells, taken before any cancer treatment. Receptor source: a man aged 35 to 70 with stage III lung adenocarcinoma.

V is TRBV4-1 and J is TRBJ2-3, with TRBD2 as a possible D gene (6 bases). The V end lost 1 base, the J end lost 5 bases, and 13 bases lay between the germline ends. CDR3 length equals 15 residues. Germline V gene lookup returns CDR1 MGHRA and CDR2 YSYEKL. The CDR3 sequence: CASSQAGGGGDTQYF. The DNA of the CDR3 is TGCGCCAGCAGCCAAGCCGGGGGAGGAGGAGATACGCAGTATTTT.

This chain joins TRBV14 and TRBJ2-5, with 10 bases fitting TRBD2. From germline, CDR1 is SGHDN and CDR2 FVKESK. The V and J ends lost 4 bases and 4 bases, in that order; junction bases with no gene match: 3. CDR3 length: 14 amino acids. CDR3 in amino acids: CASSRLAGAETQYF. The CDR3 DNA sequence: TGTGCCAGCAGCCGGCTAGCGGGGGCAGAGACCCAGTACTTC.

The rearrangement joins TRBV6-1 to TRBJ1-2; D perhaps matches TRBD1 (6 bases). Deletions cut 7 bases from V and 3 bases from J, with 15 bases between. The CDR3 is 14 residues long. Germline V lookup: CDR1 MNHNS, CDR2 SASEGT. The CDR3 here is CASTLTGIDYGYTF. CDR3 DNA sequence: TGTGCCAGCACCCTCACAGGGATTGACTATGGCTACACCTTC.

This chain uses TRBV30 with TRBJ2-7; D remains ambiguous. Germline V gene data show CDR1 as GTSNPN and CDR2 as SVGIG (reference sequence). This CDR3 comprises 13 residues. V lost 1 base and J lost 3, with 10 bases in between. The CDR3 loop is CAWSDGRRYEQYF. The CDR3 nucleotides are TGTGCCTGGAGTGATGGCCGCCGCTACGAGCAGTACTTC.

The chain uses TRBV11-2 and TRBJ2-3, with TRBD1 as a possible D gene (7 bases). V shed 6 bases and J shed 9 bases, with 25 bases lying between them. The germline V gene has CDR1 SGHAT and CDR2 FQNNGV. This CDR3 comprises 16 residues. This chain's CDR3 is CASSRRRGVADETQYF. CDR3 sequence (DNA): TGTGCCAGCAGTCGCCGCAGGGGGGTCGCGGATGAGACGCAGTATTTT.

This chain uses TRBV14 with TRBJ2-4; D unresolved. CDR1 is SGHDN and CDR2 is FVKESK in the germline V gene. The CDR3 contains 13 residues. V was clipped by 1 base and J by 6 bases, with 7 bases between them. The chain's CDR3 is CASSQGVANIQYF. CDR3 bases: TGTGCCAGCAGCCAAGGGGTGGCAAACATTCAGTACTTC.

The J gene is TRBJ2-5, the V gene TRBV30, with 7 bases fitting TRBD2. The CDR3 has 15 residues. Germline trimming cut 0 bases from V and 2 bases from J; bases unmatched to any gene: 6. From germline, CDR1 is GTSNPN and CDR2 SVGIG (reference sequence). The CDR3 region is CAWSVHAGEQETQYF. For the CDR3, the DNA is TGTGCCTGGAGTGTACATGCGGGGGAACAAGAGACCCAGTACTTC.

The chain uses TRBV5-1 and TRBJ1-1; a weak D match, TRBD1 (5 bases). The V gene lost 2 bases and the J gene lost 1 base, with 12 bases spanning the gap. Germline V gene lookup returns CDR1 SGHRS and CDR2 YFSETQ. The CDR3 contains 15 residues. The CDR3 region has the DNA TGCGCCAGCAGCTTTGTCAGGGACCCGAACACTGAAGCTTTCTTT. Protein sequence: CASSFVRDPNTEAFF.

The chain recombines TRBV5-4 with TRBJ2-3; TRBD1 aligns across 10 bases. With 4 bases clipped from V and 1 base from J, the junction kept 9 bases outside the gene matches. The CDR3 contains 17 residues. Per germline, CDR1 SGHNT and CDR2 YYREEE (reference sequence). The CDR3 region has the DNA TGTGCCAGCAGCCTGGTGGGACAGGGGAGGCGCACAGATACGCAGTATTTT. Encoded protein: CASSLVGQGRRTDTQYF.

The chain combines TRBV19 with TRBJ2-3; 9 nucleotides line up with TRBD1. CDR1 LNHDA and CDR2 SQIVND come from the germline V gene (reference sequence). Unmatched junction bases numbered 7, after V lost 10 bases and J lost 5 bases. The CDR3 is 13 amino acids. CDR3 in amino acids: CATWDRVVDTQYF. CDR3 nucleotides: TGTGCCACCTGGGACAGGGTGGTAGATACGCAGTATTTT.

This chain links TRBV7-6 with TRBJ2-1; D is possibly TRBD1 (6 bases). The CDR3 is 13 amino acids. V shed 5 bases and J shed 6 bases, with 11 bases lying between them. Germline lookup yields CDR1 SGHVS and CDR2 FNYEAQ. DNA for the CDR3: TGTGCCAGCAGCCGACAGGCCCTCAATGAGCAGTTCTTC. Protein sequence: CASSRQALNEQFF. Drawing the rest from reference TRBV7-6 and TRBJ2-1, the complete variable domain is GAGVSQSPRYKVTKRGQDVALRCDPISGHVSLYWYRQALGQGPEFLTYFNYEAQQDKSGLPNDRFSAERPEGSISTLTIQRTEQRDSAMYRCASSRQALNEQFFGPGTRLTVL.

The genes are TRBV5-4 and TRBJ2-3, with unresolved D. V was cut by 0 bases and J by 5 bases, with 13 bases left in between. Germline CDR1 is SGHNT and CDR2 is YYREEE (reference sequence). This CDR3 is 15 amino acids long. The DNA of the CDR3 is TGTGCCAGCAGCTTGGTAGGGTCCACCGGAGATACGCAGTATTTT. Translated, it gives CASSLVGSTGDTQYF.

The V and J genes are TRBV6-5 and TRBJ2-7; perhaps D is TRBD1 or TRBD2 (6 bases each). Germline loops: CDR1 MNHEY, CDR2 SVGAGI. The CDR3 is 16 amino acids. Between the trimmed V and J ends, which lost 2 bases and 6 bases, there was a span of 20 bases. The DNA of the CDR3 is TGTGCCAGCAGTTACGTGGGGGGCGCGAGAACGGCCGAGCAGTACTTC. Encoded protein: CASSYVGGARTAEQYF.

The V and J genes are TRBV5-1 and TRBJ2-5; no definite D call. The CDR3 extends over 13 amino acids. Germline assignment: CDR1 SGHRS and CDR2 YFSETQ. V was pared by 2 bases and J by 3 bases, with 8 bases between. CDR3 DNA: TGCGCCAGCAGCTTATTGATAGAAGAGACCCAGTACTTC. Translation: CASSLLIEETQYF.

This chain uses TRBV5-4 with TRBJ1-3, with D tentatively TRBD1 (5 bases). Per the germline V gene, CDR1 is SGHNT and CDR2 is YYREEE (reference sequence). Trimming pared 0 bases from V and 8 bases from J, leaving 9 bases between. The CDR3 runs to 13 residues. The CDR3 sequence is CASSLDRGDTIYF. As DNA, the CDR3 is TGTGCCAGCAGCTTGGACCGAGGGGACACCATATATTTT.

The gene calls are TRBV4-2 and TRBJ2-7; D may be TRBD1 (6 bases). V was trimmed by 4 bases and J by 0 bases, leaving 10 bases between them. CDR1 LGHNA and CDR2 YNFKEQ come from the germline V gene. The CDR3 loop spans 14 amino acids. CDR3 coding DNA: TGTGCCAGCAGCCTACAGGGAAGCTCCTACGAGCAGTACTTC. It translates to CASSLQGSSYEQYF.